This is a list of T cell receptor beta chains from one sample in a study of cytomegalovirus exposure and HLA in healthy donors. Measured with immunoSEQ multiplex PCR; TCRdb has only the in-frame clones, and not every one. The data hold roughly 190,000 clones, with 80% to 85% observed a single time. Sequenced input: PBMCs. Receptors originate from a woman aged 18-35 years in good health and CMV-seronegative. Each CDR3 is given with its conserved first and last residue. The D gene is left open where the match is weak. Rows may omit the clone size; those that give it use once, few, many or a size class.

d_gene	j_gene	abundance	v_gene	CDR3nt	CDR3aa
TRBD2	TRBJ2-7	NA	TRBV5-1	TGCGCCAGCCGGGGGGGGGCAGCCTACGAGCAGTACTTC	CASRGGAAYEQYF
TRBD2	TRBJ2-3	NA	TRBV9	TGTGCCAGCAGCGTGGGACTAGCGTCAGATACGCAGTATTTT	CASSVGLASDTQYF
TRBD2	TRBJ2-7	NA	TRBV6-4	TGTGCCAGCAGTGACTCGGGCGGGGGGCCCTCTCGGTACGAGCAGTACTTC	CASSDSGGGPSRYEQYF
TRBD2	TRBJ2-5	NA	TRBV6-1	TGTGCCAGCAGTGAATTAGCGGGGGGGCCGGAACAAGAGACCCAGTACTTC	CASSELAGGPEQETQYF
NA	TRBJ2-1	NA	TRBV7-9	TGTGCCAGCAGCTTACAGTCGACTAGTAATGAGCAGTTCTTC	CASSLQSTSNEQFF
TRBD1	TRBJ1-5	once	TRBV28	TGTGCCAGCAGGGGGGGACAGGGTGTTCAGCCCCAGCATTTT	CASRGGQGVQPQHF
NA	TRBJ2-2	NA	TRBV9	TGTGCCAGCAGCGTATCCAGGGAGCTGTTTTTT	CASSVSRELFF
TRBD1	TRBJ1-2	NA	TRBV7-9	TGTGCCAGCAGCTTAGAGTACAGGGGTGCCGGCTACACCTTC	CASSLEYRGAGYTF
NA	TRBJ1-2	NA	TRBV18	TGTGCCAGCTCACAGAGGACAGAATATGGCTACACCTTC	CASSQRTEYGYTF
TRBD2	TRBJ2-3	NA	TRBV7-2	TGTGCCAGCAGCTTAGCTTCGTTGGGACTAGCGGGAGTTTTGGACACAGATACGCAGTATTTT	CASSLASLGLAGVLDTDTQYF
NA	TRBJ1-2	NA	TRBV29-1	TGCAGCGTTGAAGGCAGGGAGGGGAACTATGGCTACACCTTC	CSVEGREGNYGYTF
NA	TRBJ1-1	NA	TRBV19	TGTGCCAGTAGTGCCTCCCCGGGGAATGAAGCTTTCTTT	CASSASPGNEAFF
NA	TRBJ2-1	NA	TRBV6-5	TGTGCCAGCAGTTACTCGGAAAGCGGCTTGCAGTTCTTC	CASSYSESGLQFF
TRBD2	TRBJ2-5	few	TRBV6-6	TGTGCCAGCAGGGGGACTAGCGGAGAGACCCAGTACTTC	CASRGTSGETQYF
TRBD2	TRBJ2-7	NA	TRBV18	TGTGCCAGCTCAAGGGAGGGAGACGAGCAGTACTTC	CASSREGDEQYF
NA	TRBJ2-5	NA	TRBV6-6	TGTGCCACAAGGGGCAGGGGGGATGAGACCCAGTACTTC	CATRGRGDETQYF
NA	TRBJ1-5	NA	TRBV5-1	TGCGCCAGCAGCTTGGAAGGTAGGGGTCAGCCCCAGCATTTT	CASSLEGRGQPQHF
TRBD1	TRBJ1-2	once	TRBV28	TGTGCCAGCAGCCAAAACCCGGGACAGGGCTATGGCTACACCTTC	CASSQNPGQGYGYTF
TRBD1	TRBJ1-2	NA	TRBV7-9	TGTTCCAGCAGCTTATTGACAGGGTCCTCTAACTATGGCTACACCTTC	CSSSLLTGSSNYGYTF
TRBD1	TRBJ1-2	NA	TRBV15	TGTGCCACCAGCAGAGATGGGACAGGGGATAGAAATGGCTACACCTTC	CATSRDGTGDRNGYTF
NA	TRBJ1-5	NA	TRBV30	TGTGCCTGGGGCACGGACACCCTTAATCAGCCCCAGCATTTT	CAWGTDTLNQPQHF
NA	TRBJ2-7	NA	TRBV7-6	TGTGCCAGCAGCTTAGGACAGCCTCCTTACGAGCAGTACTTC	CASSLGQPPYEQYF
NA	TRBJ2-2	NA	TRBV10-3	TGTGCCATAGAGCGGCAGGCCCGGGGGAACACCGGGGAGCTGTTTTTT	CAIERQARGNTGELFF
TRBD1	TRBJ2-7	NA	TRBV27	TGTGCCAGCAGTTCGGGACAGGGTTCCTACGAGCAGTACTTC	CASSSGQGSYEQYF
NA	TRBJ2-4	NA	TRBV2	TGTGCCAGCAGTGCGCAGGGGAACAAAAACATTCAGTACTTC	CASSAQGNKNIQYF
NA	TRBJ1-2	once	TRBV2	TGTGCCATTCAGCAGGGTTCGAAGTCCCGTTCTGGCTACACCTTC	CAIQQGSKSRSGYTF
NA	TRBJ1-3	once	TRBV6-1	TGTGCTTCAAGACGGGAGGGTAGCTCTGGAAACACCATATATTTT	CASRREGSSGNTIYF
NA	TRBJ2-1	few	TRBV30	TGTGCCTGGAGTCCCCCCAGGGGCTGGGACAATGAGCAGTTCTTC	CAWSPPRGWDNEQFF
NA	TRBJ2-2	once	TRBV7-2	TGTGCCAGCAGCGTTAATACCGGGGAGCTGTTTTTT	CASSVNTGELFF
NA	TRBJ2-7	once	TRBV14	TGTGCCAGCAGCCAAGTTGAAGCGTGGGCTAGCGATCACGAGCAGTACTTC	CASSQVEAWASDHEQYF
NA	TRBJ1-1	NA	TRBV29-1	TGCAGCGTTGTGAGCGCTTACACTGAAGCTTTCTTT	CSVVSAYTEAFF
TRBD2	TRBJ2-2	once	TRBV4-2	TGTGCCAGCAGCCAAGGGCTAGCGGGAGAAGGGGAGCTGTTTTTT	CASSQGLAGEGELFF
NA	TRBJ2-7	NA	TRBV14	TGTGCCAGCAGCCAAGGGGCGGGTGGTCCCATCTACGAGCAGTACTTC	CASSQGAGGPIYEQYF
NA	TRBJ2-1	NA	TRBV27	TGTGCCAGCAGACTTGGCCCCCATCGGGATGAGCAGTTCTTC	CASRLGPHRDEQFF
TRBD1	TRBJ1-2	NA	TRBV6-1	TGTGCCGGGACAGGCTGGGGTGGCTCTGGCTACACCTTC	CAGTGWGGSGYTF
TRBD1	TRBJ2-7	NA	TRBV27	TGTGCCAGCAGTTTAGGGACAGCCTACGAGCAGTACTTC	CASSLGTAYEQYF
TRBD2	TRBJ2-5	NA	TRBV4-2	TGTGCCAGCAGCTTCCAAGGACTAGGGCTAGCGGGGGCGGGGACCCAGTACTTC	CASSFQGLGLAGAGTQYF
NA	TRBJ2-7	few	TRBV7-9	TGTGCCAGCAGCTTAGAGTTCAGATACGAGCAGTACTTC	CASSLEFRYEQYF
TRBD2	TRBJ2-5	NA	TRBV6-6	TGTGCCAGCAGTTACTCGTTAGCGGGGTACCAAGAGACCCAGTACTTC	CASSYSLAGYQETQYF
NA	TRBJ2-2	NA	TRBV6-5	TGTGCCAGCAGTAAAGAACTTACCGGGGAGCTGTTTTTT	CASSKELTGELFF
TRBD1	TRBJ2-2	NA	TRBV5-1	TGCGCCAGCAGCCTAGGGGACAGGGTGTACACCGGGGAGCTGTTTTTT	CASSLGDRVYTGELFF
TRBD2	TRBJ2-1	NA	TRBV20-1	TGCAGTGCTACTAGCGGGAATGAGCAGTTCTTC	CSATSGNEQFF